This entry lists 14 T cell receptor beta chains sequenced from one sample in a study of spatial heterogeneity in lung cancer. Time point in this sample: sample taken at primary tumor resection. TCRdb re-called the 5' RACE reads through MiXCR, storing one row per CDR3 protein. Among over 50,000 distinct CDR3 sequences listed, roughly 6.4% were seen once. Sequenced material: PBMCs, taken at surgery. The receptors stem from a female donor with early-stage non-small cell lung cancer.

This clonotype was seen many times. The rearrangement links TRBV6-2 or TRBV6-3 to TRBJ2-3; D call uncertain. Looked up from germline, CDR1 is MNHEY and CDR2 is SVGEGT. The CDR3 length is 15 residues. The V and J ends lost 0 bases and 1 base respectively, with 8 bases between them. CDR3 sequence: CASSYSERGTDTQYF. The CDR3 nucleotides are TGTGCCAGCAGTTACTCTGAGCGAGGCACAGATACGCAGTATTTT.

This clonotype was seen many times. The chain recombines TRBV29-1 with TRBJ2-2; D possibly corresponds to TRBD2 (6 bases). V lost 0 bases to trimming and J lost 5 bases, with 13 bases between them. The CDR3 covers 15 residues. Germline V CDR1 and CDR2: SQVTM, ANQGSEA. CDR3 amino acids: CSVEEGRGRTGELFF. CDR3 nucleotide sequence: TGCAGCGTTGAAGAAGGCCGAGGGAGGACCGGGGAGCTGTTTTTT.

This clonotype was seen at least ten times. The genes are TRBV28 and TRBJ2-2; D unclear. The CDR3 has 13 residues. With 5 bases removed from V and 2 bases from J, the gap between germline ends came to 6 bases. CDR1 is MDHEN and CDR2 is SYDVKM in the germline V gene. The chain's CDR3 is CASSQINTGELFF. In nucleotides, the CDR3 is TGTGCCAGCAGTCAGATTAACACCGGGGAGCTGTTTTTT.

This clonotype has ten or more counts. The rearrangement uses TRBV3-1 and TRBJ2-7, with TRBD1 identical over 9 bases. Trimming took 4 bases from V and 3 from J; bases not matched to a gene: 10. Germline V gene lookup returns CDR1 LGHDT and CDR2 YNNKEL (reference sequence). The length of the CDR3 is 16 residues. The CDR3 DNA reads TGTGCCAGCAGCCTTTCGGGAACAGGGGGCGGCTACGAGCAGTACTTC. Translated, it gives CASSLSGTGGGYEQYF.

The table lists this clonotype with many counts. The CDR3 loop reads CSASSLYSNQPQHF. The CDR3 DNA is TGCAGTGCTAGTAGCTTGTATAGCAATCAGCCCCAGCATTTT. The chain recombines TRBV20-1 with TRBJ1-5, with unresolved D. The germline V gene has CDR1 DFQATT and CDR2 SNEGSKA (reference sequence). There are 14 residues in the CDR3. V lost 3 bases to trimming and J lost 0 bases, with 9 bases between them.

This clonotype has more than one count but fewer than ten. The chain employs TRBV5-1 and TRBJ2-7; TRBD1 matches at 9 bases. The CDR3 extends over 14 amino acids. V lost 4 bases to trimming and J lost 1 base; unmatched junction nucleotides: 3. Germline values: CDR1 SGHRS, CDR2 YFSETQ. The CDR3 sequence: CASSPGQGSYEQYV. The CDR3 bases are TGCGCCAGCAGCCCGGGACAGGGATCCTACGAGCAGTACGTC.

At least ten counts were recorded for this clonotype. The chain is built from TRBV19 and TRBJ2-7; tentatively, D is TRBD2 (5 bases). The CDR3 sequence is 15 residues long. Trimming shortened V by 5 bases and J by 7 bases, and 21 bases separated the two germline ends. CDR1 is LNHDA, CDR2 SQIVND, per germline (reference sequence). The CDR3: CASSFSDVAGGEQYF. CDR3 sequence (DNA): TGTGCCAGTAGTTTCTCGGACGTGGCGGGCGGGGAGCAGTACTTC.

This clonotype appeared a few times. The V call is TRBV12-3 or TRBV12-4, the J call TRBJ1-2; 7 bases match TRBD1. CDR3 length: 13 amino acids. With V trimmed by 6 bases and J by 6 bases, 7 bases remained unmatched. CDR3 sequence reads: CASSLQGIDGYTF. The CDR3 nucleotides read TGTGCCAGCAGCCTACAGGGGATCGATGGCTACACCTTC.

This clonotype was picked up many times. The gene calls are TRBV20-1 and TRBJ2-3; no definite D call. The CDR3 is made up of 11 amino acids. CDR1 is DFQATT and CDR2 is SNEGSKA in the germline V gene (reference sequence). Trimming took off 3 bases at V and 5 bases at J, with 6 bases between the two ends. CDR3 DNA sequence: TGCAGTGCTAGCGAGGAAGATACGCAGTATTTT. The encoded protein is CSASEEDTQYF.

This clonotype was recorded a few times. This chain joins TRBV7-2 and TRBJ1-2, with TRBD1 matching over 9 bases. Per germline, CDR1 SGHTA and CDR2 FQGNSA. The CDR3 length is 16 residues. V shed 1 base and J 10 bases; nucleotides not matched to a gene: 13. The CDR3 coding sequence is TGTGCCAGCAGCTTAGGATTGATGGGACAGGGAAAATCCTACACCTTC. Translating it yields CASSLGLMGQGKSYTF.

This clonotype was counted between two and nine times. CDR3 loop: CASSRTGRTVQYF. The CDR3 region has the DNA TGTGCCAGCAGTCGGACCGGCCGTACGGTTCAGTACTTC. This rearrangement joins TRBV6-5 to TRBJ2-4, with no clear D. This CDR3 spans 13 amino acids. Germline CDR1 and CDR2: MNHEY and SVGAGI. V was trimmed by 5 bases and J by 11 bases, leaving 16 bases between them.

The rearrangement links TRBV10-1 to TRBJ2-3; weak D call: TRBD2 (6 bases). The CDR3 runs to 11 residues. Between the trimmed V and J ends, which lost 10 bases and 6 bases, there was a span of 11 bases. CDR1 WNHNN and CDR2 SYGVQD come from the germline V gene (reference sequence). The CDR3 sequence is CATGSGDTQYF. CDR3 in DNA: TGCGCCACTGGGAGCGGGGATACGCAGTATTTT.

This chain joins TRBV12-5 and TRBJ2-1; no definite D call. The CDR3 has 14 residues. Germline CDR1 reads LGHNT; CDR2 reads FRNRAP. V was trimmed by 4 bases and J by 6 bases, leaving 13 bases between them. DNA for the CDR3: TGTGCTAGTGGTTATTACAGTGGTGCCAATGAGCAGTTCTTC. This codes for CASGYYSGANEQFF.

V usage is TRBV6-2 or TRBV6-3 and J usage is TRBJ2-7; 8 bases align to TRBD2. CDR1 and CDR2 (germline): MNHEY, SVGEGT. The CDR3 length is 14 residues. J was trimmed by 3 bases and V by 8 bases; bases with no gene match: 9. CDR3 sequence reads: CASAGTRGFYEQYV. The CDR3 nucleotides read TGTGCCAGCGCAGGGACTAGGGGATTCTACGAGCAGTACGTC.